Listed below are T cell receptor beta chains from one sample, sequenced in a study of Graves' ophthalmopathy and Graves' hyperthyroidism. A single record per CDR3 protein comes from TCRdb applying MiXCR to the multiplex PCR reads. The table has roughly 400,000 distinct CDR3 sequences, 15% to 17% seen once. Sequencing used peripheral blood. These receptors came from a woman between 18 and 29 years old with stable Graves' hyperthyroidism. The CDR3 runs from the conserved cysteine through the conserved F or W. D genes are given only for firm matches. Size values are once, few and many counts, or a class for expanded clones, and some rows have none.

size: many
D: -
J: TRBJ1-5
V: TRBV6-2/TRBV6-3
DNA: TGTGCCAGCAGTTACTCGAAGGTAGGAGGCCAGCCCCAGCATTTT
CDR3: CASSYSKVGGQPQHF

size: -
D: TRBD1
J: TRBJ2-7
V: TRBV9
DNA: TGTGCCAGCAGCTCGGGGACAGCGTCTCCCTACGAGCAGTACTTC
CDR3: CASSSGTASPYEQYF

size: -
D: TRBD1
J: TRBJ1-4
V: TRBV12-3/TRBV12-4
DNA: TGTGCCAGCAGTGCATGGGACAGGGGTAAAGAAAAACTGTTTTTT
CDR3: CASSAWDRGKEKLFF

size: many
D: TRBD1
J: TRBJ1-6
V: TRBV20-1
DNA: TGCAGTGCTACAGGGGGGAGTTCACCCCTCCACTTT
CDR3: CSATGGSSPLHF

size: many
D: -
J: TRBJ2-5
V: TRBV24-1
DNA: TGTGCCACCAGTGATCTCCAAGAGACCCAGTACTTC
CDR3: CATSDLQETQYF

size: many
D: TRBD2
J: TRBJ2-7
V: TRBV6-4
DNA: TGTGCCAGCAACGTGGCGGGGGGTGCATTCTCCTACGAGCAGTACTTC
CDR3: CASNVAGGAFSYEQYF

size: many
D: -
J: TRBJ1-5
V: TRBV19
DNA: TGTGCCAGTAGTATAAGGCGGGGCAGGGGAAATCAGCCCCAGCATTTT
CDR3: CASSIRRGRGNQPQHF

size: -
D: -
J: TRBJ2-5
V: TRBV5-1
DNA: TGCGCCAGCAGCAAGACTTGGATAGGCGGGGCCCTTAAAGAGACCCAGTACTTC
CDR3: CASSKTWIGGALKETQYF

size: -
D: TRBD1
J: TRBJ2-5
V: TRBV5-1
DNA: TGCGCCAGCAGCCCAGGAGAGACAGGGCTCCAAGAGACCCAGTACTTC
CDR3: CASSPGETGLQETQYF

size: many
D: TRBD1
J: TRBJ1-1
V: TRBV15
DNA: TGTGCCACCAGCAGAGGTAATAAGGGACAGAGGGTCACTGAAGCTTTCTTT
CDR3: CATSRGNKGQRVTEAFF

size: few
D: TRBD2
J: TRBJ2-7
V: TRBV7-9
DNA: TGTGCCAGCGGGGAGGGGTACTTC
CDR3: CASGEGYF

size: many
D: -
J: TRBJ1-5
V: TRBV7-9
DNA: TGTGCCAGCAGCCATGGGACGGGCAATCAGCCCCAGCATTTT
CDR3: CASSHGTGNQPQHF

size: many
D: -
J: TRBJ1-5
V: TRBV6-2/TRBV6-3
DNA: TGTGCCAGCAATGGGGGGGCTCAGCCCCAGCATTTT
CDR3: CASNGGAQPQHF

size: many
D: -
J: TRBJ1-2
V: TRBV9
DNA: TGTGCCAGCAGCGTAGAAGGCCATCTCGACTATGGCTACACCTTC
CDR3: CASSVEGHLDYGYTF

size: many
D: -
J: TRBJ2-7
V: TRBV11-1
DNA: TGTGCCAGCACCAGAGGGTCGCTAGGGTACGGATCCTACGAGCAGTACTTC
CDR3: CASTRGSLGYGSYEQYF

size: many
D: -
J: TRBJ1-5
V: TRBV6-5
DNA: TGTGCCAGCAGTCACCGGGGCGATAGCAATCAGCCCCAGCATTTT
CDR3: CASSHRGDSNQPQHF

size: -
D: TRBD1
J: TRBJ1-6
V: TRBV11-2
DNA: TGTGCCAGCAGCTTTTCGACAGGGGCCAGTTCACCCCTCCACTTT
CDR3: CASSFSTGASSPLHF

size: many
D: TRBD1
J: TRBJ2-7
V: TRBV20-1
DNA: TGCAGTGCTAGTCAGGACAGGGGAACCTACGAGCAGTACTTC
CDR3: CSASQDRGTYEQYF

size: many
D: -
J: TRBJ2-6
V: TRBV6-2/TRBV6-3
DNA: TGTGCCAGCAGCAAATTCTCTGGGGCCAACGTCCTGACTTTC
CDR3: CASSKFSGANVLTF

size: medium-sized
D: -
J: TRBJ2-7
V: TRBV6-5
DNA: TGTGCCAGCAGTCGTACTAGAGGGATCTACGAGCAGTACTTC
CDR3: CASSRTRGIYEQYF

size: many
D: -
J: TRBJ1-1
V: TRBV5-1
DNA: TGCGCCAGCAGCATTTTCGCTGGGGCGAACACTGAAGCTTTCTTT
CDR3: CASSIFAGANTEAFF

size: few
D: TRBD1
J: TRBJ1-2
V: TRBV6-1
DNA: TGTGCCAGCAAAGGAAGACAGGGAGGTGGCTACACCTTC
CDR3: CASKGRQGGGYTF

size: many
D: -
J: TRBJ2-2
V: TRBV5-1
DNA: TGCGCCAGCAGAGGCAGGAACACCGGGGAGCTGTTTTTT
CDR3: CASRGRNTGELFF

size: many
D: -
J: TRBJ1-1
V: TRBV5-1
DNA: TGCGCCAGCAGCTCCTACCTCACGAACACTGAAGCTTTCTTT
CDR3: CASSSYLTNTEAFF

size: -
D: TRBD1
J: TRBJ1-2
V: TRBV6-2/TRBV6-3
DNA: TGTGCCAGCAGTTACTCGGGACAGATCTATGGCTACACCTTC
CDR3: CASSYSGQIYGYTF

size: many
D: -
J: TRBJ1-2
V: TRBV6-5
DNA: TGTGCCAGCAGTTACTTTGGCTCCCCGCAAGGCTACACCTTC
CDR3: CASSYFGSPQGYTF

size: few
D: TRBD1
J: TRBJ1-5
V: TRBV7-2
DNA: TGTGCCAGCAGCCCCCCACAGGGGGCCCAGCCCCAGCATTTT
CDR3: CASSPPQGAQPQHF